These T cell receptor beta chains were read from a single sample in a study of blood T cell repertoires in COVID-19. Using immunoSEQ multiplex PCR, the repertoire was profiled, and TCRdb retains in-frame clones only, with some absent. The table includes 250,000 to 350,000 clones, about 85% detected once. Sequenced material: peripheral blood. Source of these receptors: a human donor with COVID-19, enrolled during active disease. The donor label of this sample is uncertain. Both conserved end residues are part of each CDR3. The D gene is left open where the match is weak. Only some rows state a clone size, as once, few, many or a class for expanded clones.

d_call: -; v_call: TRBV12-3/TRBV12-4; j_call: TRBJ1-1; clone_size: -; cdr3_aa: CASSLGPNTEAFF; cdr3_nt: TGTGCCAGCAGCCTAGGCCCGAACACTGAAGCTTTCTTT
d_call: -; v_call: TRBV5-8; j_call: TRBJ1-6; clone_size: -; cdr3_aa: CASSFRNSPLHF; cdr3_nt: TGTGCCAGCAGCTTCAGGAATTCACCCCTCCACTTT
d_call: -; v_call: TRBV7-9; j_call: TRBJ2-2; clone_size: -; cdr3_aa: CASITEERADTGELFF; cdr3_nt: TGTGCCAGCATTACCGAGGAGCGGGCGGACACCGGGGAGCTGTTTTTT
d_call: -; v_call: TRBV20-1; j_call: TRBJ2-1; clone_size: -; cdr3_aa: CSASRAGNEQFF; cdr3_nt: TGCAGTGCTAGTAGGGCGGGGAATGAGCAGTTCTTC
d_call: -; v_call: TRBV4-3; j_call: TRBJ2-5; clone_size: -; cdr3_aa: CASSQSRGGSQETQYF; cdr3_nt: TGCGCCAGCAGCCAATCTAGAGGCGGATCCCAAGAGACCCAGTACTTC
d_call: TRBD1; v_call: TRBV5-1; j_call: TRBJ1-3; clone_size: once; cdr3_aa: CASSPRTGNLYSGNTIYF; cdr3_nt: TGCGCCAGCAGCCCTCGGACAGGGAACCTTTACTCTGGAAACACCATATATTTT
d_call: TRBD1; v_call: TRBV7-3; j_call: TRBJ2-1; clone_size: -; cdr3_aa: CASSLGQGAGNEQFF; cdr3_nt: TGTGCCAGCAGCTTAGGGCAGGGGGCTGGGAATGAGCAGTTCTTC
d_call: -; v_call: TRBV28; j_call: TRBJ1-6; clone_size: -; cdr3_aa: CASSSNSQNSPLHF; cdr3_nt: TGTGCCAGCAGTTCGAACAGCCAAAATTCACCCCTCCACTTT
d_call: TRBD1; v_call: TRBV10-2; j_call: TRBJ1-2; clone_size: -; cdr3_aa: CASSESRLGGGAGYTF; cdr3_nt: TGCGCCAGCAGTGAGTCGAGGTTAGGAGGGGGCGCCGGCTACACCTTC
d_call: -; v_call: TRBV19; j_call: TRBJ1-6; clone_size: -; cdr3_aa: CASSKDRGNSPLHF; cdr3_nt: TGTGCCAGTAGTAAGGACCGCGGGAATTCACCCCTCCACTTT
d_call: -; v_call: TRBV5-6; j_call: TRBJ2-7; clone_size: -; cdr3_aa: CASSRTGRGQYF; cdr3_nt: TGTGCCAGCAGCCGCACAGGTCGCGGACAGTACTTC
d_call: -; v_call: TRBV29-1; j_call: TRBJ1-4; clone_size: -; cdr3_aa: CSVEKGVGGSEKLFF; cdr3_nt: TGCAGCGTTGAAAAAGGGGTAGGGGGAAGTGAAAAACTGTTTTTT
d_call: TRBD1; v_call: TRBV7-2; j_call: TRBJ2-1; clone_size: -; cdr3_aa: CASSGTGGSSEQFF; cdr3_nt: TGTGCCAGCAGCGGGACAGGGGGGTCCAGTGAGCAGTTCTTC
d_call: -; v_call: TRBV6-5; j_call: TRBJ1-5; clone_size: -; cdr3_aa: CASSNLLDRYQPQHF; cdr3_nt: TGTGCCAGCAGTAACCTCCTCGACAGATATCAGCCCCAGCATTTT
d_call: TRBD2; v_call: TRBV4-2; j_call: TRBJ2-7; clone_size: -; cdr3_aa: CASSRLAGVSYEQYF; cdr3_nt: TGTGCCAGCAGCCGATTAGCGGGAGTCTCCTACGAGCAGTACTTC
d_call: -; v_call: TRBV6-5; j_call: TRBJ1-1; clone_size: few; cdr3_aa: CASSLGSSMNTEAFF; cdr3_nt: TGTGCCAGCAGCCTAGGGAGTTCCATGAACACTGAAGCTTTCTTT
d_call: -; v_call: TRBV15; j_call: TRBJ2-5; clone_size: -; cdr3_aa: CATSRDGQTFQETQYF; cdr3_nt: TGTGCCACCAGCAGAGATGGGCAGACCTTCCAAGAGACCCAGTACTTC
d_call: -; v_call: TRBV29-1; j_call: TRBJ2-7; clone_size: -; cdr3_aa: CSVGTDYEQYF; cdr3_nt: TGCAGCGTTGGGACAGACTACGAGCAGTACTTC
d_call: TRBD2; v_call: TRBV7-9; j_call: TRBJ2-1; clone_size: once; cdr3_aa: CASTFGLAGDNEQFF; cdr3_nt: TGTGCCAGCACCTTCGGACTAGCGGGAGATAATGAGCAGTTCTTC
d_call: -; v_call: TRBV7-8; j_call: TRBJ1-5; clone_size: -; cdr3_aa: CASSLGAGGNQPQHF; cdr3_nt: TGTGCCAGCAGCTTAGGAGCAGGGGGCAATCAGCCCCAGCATTTT
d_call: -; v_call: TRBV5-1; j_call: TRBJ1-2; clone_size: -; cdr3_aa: CASSHDIDLYGYTF; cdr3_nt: TGCGCCAGCAGCCACGACATCGACCTCTATGGCTACACCTTC